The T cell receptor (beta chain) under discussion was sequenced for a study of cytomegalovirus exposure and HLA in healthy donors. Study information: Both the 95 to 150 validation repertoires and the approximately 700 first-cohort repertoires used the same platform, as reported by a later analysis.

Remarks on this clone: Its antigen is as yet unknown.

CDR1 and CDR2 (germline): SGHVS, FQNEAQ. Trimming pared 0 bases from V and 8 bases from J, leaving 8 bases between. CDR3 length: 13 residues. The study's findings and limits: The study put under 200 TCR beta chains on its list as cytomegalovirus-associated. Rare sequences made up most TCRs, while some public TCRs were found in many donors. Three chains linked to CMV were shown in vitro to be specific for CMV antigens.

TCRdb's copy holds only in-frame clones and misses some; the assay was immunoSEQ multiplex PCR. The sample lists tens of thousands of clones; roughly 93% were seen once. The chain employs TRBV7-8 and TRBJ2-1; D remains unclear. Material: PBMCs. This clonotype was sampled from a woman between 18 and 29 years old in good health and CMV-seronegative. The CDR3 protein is CASSLAWSYEQFF. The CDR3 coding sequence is TGTGCCAGCAGCTTAGCGTGGAGTTATGAGCAGTTCTTC. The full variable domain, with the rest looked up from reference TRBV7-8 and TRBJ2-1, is GAGVSQSPRYKVAKRGQDVALRCDPISGHVSLFWYQQALGQGPEFLTYFQNEAQLDKSGLPSDRFFAERPEGSVSTLKIQRTQQEDSAVYLCASSLAWSYEQFFGPGTRLTVL.